What follows describes a single TCR beta chain. The data were taken from a study of T cell responses to AZD1222 COVID-19 vaccine. This CDR3 is 11 amino acids long. Trimming left V 1 base short and J 7 bases short, with 4 bases between. Germline V CDR1 and CDR2: DFQATT, SNEGSKA (reference sequence). Only in-frame clones appear in the TCRdb table, and some are missing; sequencing was by immunoSEQ multiplex PCR. Of about 150,000 clones listed, around 90% are singletons. The sequence was collected from an adult who received the AZD1222 COVID-19 vaccine. The source material was peripheral blood, sampled 28 days after the second AZD1222 dose. The rearrangement uses TRBV20-1 and TRBJ1-4, with D unresolved. CDR3: CSARVGEKLFF. DNA of the CDR3: TGCAGTGCTAGAGTGGGTGAAAAACTGTTTTTT.